This T cell receptor beta chain was sequenced during a study of T cells in localized non-small cell lung cancer. V was clipped by 2 bases and J by 4 bases, with 8 bases between them. This CDR3 comprises 13 residues. The germline CDR1 and CDR2 sequences are LGHNT and FRNRAP. Libraries were prepared by immunoSEQ multiplex PCR; TCRdb keeps only in-frame clonotypes and omits some of them. The profile covers about 74,000 clones, with roughly 83% appearing a single time and about 1.5% taken by the ten largest. The rearrangement joins TRBV12-5 to TRBJ1-2; maybe TRBD1 (6 bases). The clonotype comes from a female donor at least 60 years old with stage I lung adenocarcinoma. The starting material was peripheral blood, obtained before any cancer treatment. In DNA, the CDR3 is TGTGCTAGTGGTTTGATGGGGGCCTATGGCTACACCTTC. This encodes CASGLMGAYGYTF.